The T cell receptor (beta chain) under discussion was sequenced for a study of graft-versus-host responses after intestinal transplantation. Concerning this clone: What it recognizes is unknown.

Some clones are missing from TCRdb's copy, which holds only in-frame ones; the method was immunoSEQ multiplex PCR. The data contain about 89,000 clones, approximately 94% of them seen just once; the ten biggest clones take up 0.15% to 0.2%. In germline, CDR1 is SGHNT, CDR2 YYREEE (reference sequence). The CDR3 sequence is 13 residues long. V was trimmed by 0 bases and J by 7 bases, leaving 10 bases between them. The chain carries TRBV5-4 and TRBJ1-2; D remains ambiguous. The TCR comes from a human donor who was the organ donor for an intestinal transplant. The specimen comprised unstimulated CD4+ T cells sorted from spleen or lymph node cells, sampled before transplant. CDR3 sequence reads: CASSLVGQGGYTF. DNA for the CDR3: TGTGCCAGCAGCTTGGTGGGCCAAGGTGGCTACACCTTC.